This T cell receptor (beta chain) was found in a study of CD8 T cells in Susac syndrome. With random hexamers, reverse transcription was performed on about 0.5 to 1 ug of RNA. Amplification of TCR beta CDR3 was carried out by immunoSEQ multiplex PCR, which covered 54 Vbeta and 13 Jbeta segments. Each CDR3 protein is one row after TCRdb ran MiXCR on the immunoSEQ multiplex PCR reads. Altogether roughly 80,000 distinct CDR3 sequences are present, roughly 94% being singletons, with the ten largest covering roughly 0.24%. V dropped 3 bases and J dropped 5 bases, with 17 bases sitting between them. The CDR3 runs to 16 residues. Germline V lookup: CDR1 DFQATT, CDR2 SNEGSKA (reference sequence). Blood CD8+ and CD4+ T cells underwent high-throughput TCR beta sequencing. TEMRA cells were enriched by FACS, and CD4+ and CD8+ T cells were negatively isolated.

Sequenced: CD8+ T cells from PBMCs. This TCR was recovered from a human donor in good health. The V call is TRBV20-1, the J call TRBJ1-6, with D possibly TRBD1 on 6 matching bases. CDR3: CSASRLTGLNNSPLHF. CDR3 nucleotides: TGCAGTGCTAGTCGCTTGACAGGACTAAATAATTCACCCCTCCACTTT.